This T cell receptor beta chain was captured by sequencing in a study of cytomegalovirus exposure and HLA in healthy donors. The study, taken as a whole, reports: There was a cluster of highly shared sequence variants that was likely a sequencing artifact. A later analysis reported that several of the most significant clusters appeared to be linked to common viral pathogens, among them Epstein-Barr virus.

When sampled, the donors appeared nominally healthy, though they likely had unrecorded immune exposures. Germline CDR1 reads SGDLS; CDR2 reads YYNGEE. The CDR3 runs to 13 residues. V dropped 7 bases and J dropped 6 bases, with 17 bases sitting between them. This clone was detected only once. Its matching antigen is unknown. Amplification used 60 Vbeta primers and 13 Jbeta primers. TCRdb keeps only in-frame clones here, not all; method: immunoSEQ multiplex PCR. Counted here are about 100,000 clones, roughly 82% occurring once; the ten biggest clones make up more than 9%. The source material was PBMCs. The receptor was isolated from a man aged 50-60 years in good health and CMV-seronegative. The V gene is TRBV9, the J gene TRBJ2-7; the D gene is possibly TRBD2 (6 bases). CDR3 bases: TGTGCCAGCTCTGGAGGGCTTCATACCGAGCAGTACTTC. This translates into CASSGGLHTEQYF.